This T cell receptor beta chain derives from a study of blood T cell repertoires in COVID-19. About the research overall: Samples representing acute and convalescent COVID-19 were sourced from the United States, Italy and Spain. T cells, B-cell-depleted T cells, or PBMCs supplied cDNA or gDNA.

In the original analysis: Counts of nucleated cells, estimated from reference gene primer amplification, were obtained. The data were produced by immunoSEQ multiplex PCR, yet TCRdb's version contains in-frame clones alone and is incomplete. Clone size and V and J calls were adopted from that table, with D and trimming inferred from the DNA. The sample carries fewer than 110,000 clones, around 90% recorded once. This CDR3 region has 16 residues. After removal of 4 bases from V and 9 bases from J, the junction contained 14 bases not matched to a gene. The germline gives CDR1 LGHNA, CDR2 YNFKEQ. V is TRBV4-2 and J is TRBJ2-1, with 8 bases aligning to TRBD2. The receptor was derived from a woman between 25 and 40 years old with acute or convalescent COVID-19. Input material: peripheral blood. The CDR3 loop is CASSRIGGAGGIEQFF. As DNA, the CDR3 is TGTGCCAGCAGCCGAATCGGGGGGGCCGGGGGGATTGAGCAGTTCTTC.